Listed below are T cell receptor beta chains from one sample, sequenced in a study of regulatory T cells in long-lasting Graves disease. A single record per CDR3 protein comes from TCRdb applying MiXCR to the multiplex PCR reads. Of approximately 300,000 distinct CDR3 sequences in the sample, 18% were seen once. Here the sequenced sample was peripheral blood mononuclear cells (PBMCs), taken at new diagnosis, from a patient treated with antithyroid drugs. The receptor source for this set is a female donor with Graves disease. Each CDR3 is given with its conserved first and last residue. The D gene is left open where the match is weak. Expanded clones are given a class, and other clones once, few, many or no size at all.

V	D	size	J	CDR3	DNA
TRBV19	TRBD1	many	TRBJ1-2	CASSSWGQWDINYGYTF	TGTGCCAGTAGTAGTTGGGGACAGTGGGACATTAACTATGGCTACACCTTC
TRBV27	TRBD2	many	TRBJ2-5	CASSLASGRRETQYF	TGTGCCAGCAGTTTGGCTAGCGGGAGGCGAGAGACCCAGTACTTC
TRBV7-9	TRBD1	many	TRBJ2-7	CASSPTGESPYEQYF	TGTGCCAGCAGCCCAACAGGGGAATCGCCCTACGAGCAGTACTTC
TRBV6-2/TRBV6-3	TRBD2	NA	TRBJ2-1	CASSESVSGIGVWNEQFF	TGTGCCAGCAGTGAATCAGTTAGCGGGATTGGTGTCTGGAATGAGCAGTTCTTC
TRBV7-2	TRBD2	many	TRBJ2-7	CASSYTWTSGSPYEQYF	TGTGCCAGCAGCTACACTTGGACTAGCGGGAGTCCGTACGAGCAGTACTTC
TRBV4-1	TRBD1	few	TRBJ2-6	CASSQDARQGPSGANVLTF	TGCGCCAGCAGCCAAGATGCCCGACAGGGCCCATCTGGGGCCAACGTCCTGACTTTC
TRBV19	NA	few	TRBJ2-3	CATAVRRSPDTQYF	TGTGCCACCGCGGTACGGCGGTCCCCAGATACGCAGTATTTT
TRBV24-1	NA	many	TRBJ2-3	CATSDLRSQETQYF	TGTGCCACCAGTGATTTGCGGAGCCAGGAGACGCAGTATTTT
TRBV7-2	NA	few	TRBJ1-2	CASSLKGVYGYTF	TGTGCCAGCAGCTTAAAAGGGGTCTATGGCTACACCTTC
TRBV6-1	NA	NA	TRBJ2-4	CASSGELGLEDIQYF	TGTGCCAGCAGTGGGGAGCTCGGGCTCGAGGACATTCAGTACTTC
TRBV5-1	NA	many	TRBJ2-7	CASSQDRTAQYF	TGCGCCAGCAGCCAAGATCGGACAGCCCAGTACTTC
TRBV3-1	NA	NA	TRBJ1-2	CASSQTPGGRTGGYTF	TGTGCCAGCAGCCAAACTCCCGGGGGCAGGACTGGGGGCTACACCTTC
TRBV27	TRBD2	NA	TRBJ2-7	CASSISGQSGLAGAGEQYF	TGTGCCAGCAGTATATCGGGACAGTCAGGACTAGCGGGAGCAGGAGAGCAGTACTTC
TRBV28	TRBD1	many	TRBJ2-7	CASSERTGGAPSYEQYF	TGTGCCAGCAGCGAAAGGACAGGGGGGGCCCCCTCCTACGAGCAGTACTTC
TRBV2	NA	NA	TRBJ2-1	CATILGAANEQFF	TGTGCCACCATTCTGGGGGCCGCCAATGAGCAGTTCTTC
TRBV10-2	TRBD1	NA	TRBJ1-4	CASRSGTGREKLFF	TGCGCCAGCAGATCCGGGACAGGGCGAGAAAAACTGTTTTTT
TRBV6-5	TRBD1	few	TRBJ1-2	CASSYLGGDGGYGYTF	TGTGCCAGCAGTTACTTAGGGGGCGACGGAGGCTATGGCTACACCTTC
TRBV5-1	TRBD1	many	TRBJ1-1	CASTPGQGNTEAFF	TGCGCCAGCACCCCTGGACAGGGGAACACTGAAGCTTTCTTT
TRBV28	NA	many	TRBJ2-7	CASSPGTLEGEQYF	TGTGCCAGCAGTCCCGGGACTCTGGAGGGGGAGCAGTACTTC
TRBV29-1	TRBD2	few	TRBJ2-5	CSVEGLAEETQYF	TGCAGCGTTGAGGGACTAGCGGAAGAGACCCAGTACTTC
TRBV5-1	NA	many	TRBJ2-2	CASSLVLQDSGELFF	TGCGCCAGCAGCTTGGTCTTGCAGGATTCCGGGGAGCTGTTTTTT
TRBV7-9	NA	few	TRBJ1-4	CASTGSGGGSIEKLFF	TGTGCCAGCACCGGCAGTGGGGGCGGCAGTATTGAAAAACTGTTTTTT
TRBV6-1	TRBD1	NA	TRBJ1-2	CASSPSTGTYGYTF	TGTGCCAGCAGTCCCTCGACAGGGACTTATGGCTACACCTTC
TRBV11-2	NA	many	TRBJ2-3	CASSSGPGPSTDTQYF	TGTGCCAGCAGCTCGGGTCCGGGACCCAGCACAGATACGCAGTATTTT
TRBV28	TRBD1	many	TRBJ2-5	CASSRIGGTGRPETQYF	TGTGCCAGCAGTCGTATTGGGGGGACAGGGAGGCCAGAGACCCAGTACTTC
TRBV11-2	NA	many	TRBJ2-1	CASSSGRDATYNEQFF	TGTGCCAGCAGCTCAGGGCGGGATGCTACCTACAATGAGCAGTTCTTC
TRBV27	TRBD2	many	TRBJ2-5	CASSPGTSGRQETQYF	TGTGCCAGCAGTCCCGGGACTAGCGGGAGGCAAGAGACCCAGTACTTC
TRBV7-3	TRBD2	once	TRBJ2-3	CASSLNAGGTTDTQYF	TGTGCCAGCAGCCTCAATGCGGGAGGTACGACAGATACGCAGTATTTT
TRBV5-1	NA	many	TRBJ2-3	CASSQTTLTDTQYF	TGCGCCAGCAGCCAGACTACACTCACAGATACGCAGTATTTT
TRBV11-2	NA	many	TRBJ2-3	CASSLFAVLPTDTQYF	TGTGCCAGCAGCTTATTTGCGGTTCTCCCCACAGATACGCAGTATTTT
TRBV5-1	TRBD2	NA	TRBJ2-2	CASSPPGGLAGTGELFF	TGCGCCAGCAGCCCCCCCGGAGGACTAGCGGGAACCGGGGAGCTGTTTTTT
TRBV5-1	NA	NA	TRBJ2-7	CASSSSPSYEQYF	TGTGCCAGCAGCTCGAGTCCCAGCTACGAGCAGTACTTC
TRBV28	TRBD2	many	TRBJ2-1	CASSSASSGRAIGNEQFF	TGTGCCAGCAGTTCGGCATCTAGCGGGAGGGCGATAGGAAATGAGCAGTTCTTC
TRBV28	TRBD2	many	TRBJ2-1	CASSRVGTSGIRSYNEQFF	TGTGCCAGCAGTAGGGTGGGGACTAGCGGGATTCGGTCCTACAATGAGCAGTTCTTC
TRBV28	TRBD1	many	TRBJ1-1	CASSFTGDPNTEAFF	TGTGCCAGCAGTTTCACAGGGGACCCAAACACTGAAGCTTTCTTT
TRBV12-3/TRBV12-4	TRBD2	many	TRBJ2-7	CASSSTSGRLFEQYF	TGTGCCAGCAGTTCGACTAGCGGGAGGCTTTTCGAGCAGTACTTC
TRBV2	NA	many	TRBJ2-1	CASSEWFSQGSYNEQFF	TGTGCCAGCAGTGAGTGGTTTAGCCAGGGCTCCTACAATGAGCAGTTCTTC
TRBV2	NA	many	TRBJ2-7	CASSLGPSGAYEQYF	TGTGCCAGCAGTTTGGGACCCTCGGGGGCCTACGAGCAGTACTTC
TRBV5-1	TRBD2	many	TRBJ2-7	CASSPSGGPYEQYF	TGCGCCAGCAGCCCATCGGGGGGACCCTACGAGCAGTACTTC
TRBV11-3	TRBD1	many	TRBJ2-3	CASSSTQGPDTQYF	TGTGCCAGCAGCTCAACACAGGGGCCAGATACGCAGTATTTT
TRBV6-1	TRBD1	NA	TRBJ1-5	CASRPVASWTGNFVDQPQHF	TGTGCCAGCCGACCCGTGGCATCTTGGACAGGGAATTTCGTAGATCAGCCCCAGCATTTT
TRBV19	NA	NA	TRBJ2-7	CASSLVFGQGLYEQYF	TGTGCCAGTAGTCTTGTTTTCGGCCAGGGGCTCTACGAGCAGTACTTC
TRBV5-1	NA	NA	TRBJ2-7	CVSSFGLLYEQYF	TGCGTCAGCAGCTTCGGACTTCTCTACGAGCAGTACTTC
TRBV12-5	NA	once	TRBJ1-1	CASAVAVGTEAFF	TGTGCTAGTGCTGTGGCTGTGGGCACTGAAGCTTTCTTT
TRBV3-1	NA	many	TRBJ1-2	CASSQERGYGYTF	TGTGCCAGCAGCCAAGAGAGGGGGTATGGCTACACCTTC
TRBV2	TRBD2	few	TRBJ2-1	CASSSTSGNFNEQFF	TGTGCCAGCAGTTCGACTAGCGGGAACTTCAATGAGCAGTTCTTC
TRBV19	NA	few	TRBJ1-5	CASTNIRGTSPQHF	TGTGCCAGTACCAATATCCGAGGGACATCTCCCCAGCATTTT
TRBV29-1	NA	many	TRBJ2-3	CSVGYSDTQYF	TGCAGCGTTGGTTACTCCGATACGCAGTATTTT
TRBV19	TRBD1	NA	TRBJ1-1	CAIDRGPDTEAFF	TGTGCCATCGACAGGGGTCCGGACACTGAAGCTTTCTTT
TRBV5-1	NA	many	TRBJ2-4	CASSSSTANIQYF	TGCGCCAGCAGCTCGTCGACAGCCAACATTCAGTACTTC
TRBV3-1	TRBD2	NA	TRBJ2-3	CASSQDFRAGAGPDTQYF	TGTGCCAGCAGCCAAGATTTTAGAGCGGGAGCCGGCCCAGATACGCAGTATTTT
TRBV6-1	TRBD2	many	TRBJ2-3	CASWSSGSRNF	TGTGCCAGCTGGTCTAGCGGGAGTAGGAATTTT
TRBV2	NA	many	TRBJ2-4	CASSRTGQVTDIQYF	TGTGCCAGCAGTAGAACCGGACAAGTAACGGACATTCAGTACTTC
TRBV7-3	TRBD1	NA	TRBJ2-2	CASSPKLDRAEPGELFF	TGTGCCAGCAGTCCCAAACTAGACAGGGCTGAGCCCGGGGAGCTGTTTTTT
TRBV29-1	NA	few	TRBJ2-7	CSVEDARRGSYEQYF	TGCAGCGTTGAAGATGCGCGGAGGGGTTCCTACGAGCAGTACTTC
TRBV29-1	TRBD1	many	TRBJ2-7	CSVAGDGTGGLRRYF	TGCAGCGTTGCGGGGGATGGGACAGGGGGCCTTCGTCGGTACTTC
TRBV10-3	NA	NA	TRBJ1-2	CAISENDNYGYTF	TGTGCCATCAGTGAAAATGATAACTATGGCTACACCTTC
TRBV15	NA	few	TRBJ1-5	CATSPARQPNQPQHF	TGTGCCACCAGCCCCGCCCGACAGCCTAATCAGCCCCAGCATTTT
TRBV5-1	NA	many	TRBJ2-6	CASSSEVGGATPSGANVLTF	TGCGCCAGCAGCTCAGAAGTGGGGGGCGCGACGCCGTCTGGGGCCAACGTCCTGACTTTC